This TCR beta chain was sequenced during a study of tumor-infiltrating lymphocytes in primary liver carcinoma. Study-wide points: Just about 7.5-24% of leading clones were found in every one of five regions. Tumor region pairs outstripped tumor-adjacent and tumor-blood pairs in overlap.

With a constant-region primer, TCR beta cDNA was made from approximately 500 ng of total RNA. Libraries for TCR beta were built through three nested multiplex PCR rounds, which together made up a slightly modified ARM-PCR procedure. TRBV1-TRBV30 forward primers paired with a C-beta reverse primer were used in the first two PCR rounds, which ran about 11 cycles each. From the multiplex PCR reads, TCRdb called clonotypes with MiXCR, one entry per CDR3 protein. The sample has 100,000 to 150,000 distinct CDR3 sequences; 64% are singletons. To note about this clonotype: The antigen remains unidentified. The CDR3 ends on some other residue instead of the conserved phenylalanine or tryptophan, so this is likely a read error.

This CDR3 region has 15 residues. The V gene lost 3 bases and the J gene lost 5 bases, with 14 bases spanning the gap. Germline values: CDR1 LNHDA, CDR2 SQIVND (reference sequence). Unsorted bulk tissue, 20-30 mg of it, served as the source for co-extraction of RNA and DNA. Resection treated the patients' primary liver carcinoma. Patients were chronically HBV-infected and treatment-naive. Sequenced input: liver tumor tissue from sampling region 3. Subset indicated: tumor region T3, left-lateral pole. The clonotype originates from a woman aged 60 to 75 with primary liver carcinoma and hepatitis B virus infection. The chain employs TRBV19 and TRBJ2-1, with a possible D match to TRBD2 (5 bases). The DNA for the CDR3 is TGTGCCAGTAGTATGAGACTAAGGAAGGACAATGAGCAGTTCGTC. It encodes CASSMRLRKDNEQFV.